This TCR beta chain was found in a study of shared clonotypes between healthy human individuals. Study-wide results and limits: Generation probabilities of non-shared clonotypes were lower (relative to those shared by all four donors). Sampling covered blood only; tissue repertoires likely differ.

Per germline, CDR1 SGHRS and CDR2 YFSETQ. The length of the CDR3 is 18 residues. V dropped 0 bases and J dropped 3 bases, with 18 bases sitting between them. Concerning this clone itself: The antigen is not known.

The assay ran at deep level. Sorted-subset replicate PCRs used approximately 200 ng of genomic DNA. This amount corresponded to approximately 30,000 T cell genomes. Clones were sequenced by immunoSEQ multiplex PCR, and TCRdb holds only the in-frame ones, with some missing. The sample yields around 2.5 million clones, 93% seen once. Sequences were obtained from naive CD4+ T cells from PBMCs. Subset here: CD45RA+ positively selected. V is TRBV5-1 and J is TRBJ1-4, with D hard to call. This TCR was recovered from a young man in good health. Some clones in this sample may be carry-over from other donors' samples. The CDR3 sequence: CASSLVSRGPGANEKLFF. In nucleotides, the CDR3 is TGCGCCAGCAGCTTGGTATCTCGGGGTCCGGGAGCTAATGAAAAACTGTTTTTT.